Below, one T cell receptor beta chain is given with its context. Its antigen is not identified. This cohort consisted of healthy bone marrow donors. From germline, CDR1 is SNHLY and CDR2 FYNNEI. CDR3 length: 12 residues. Between the trimmed V and J ends, which lost 7 bases and 4 bases, there was a span of 10 bases. The sample is drawn from a study of cytomegalovirus exposure and HLA in healthy donors. Overall study context: About 85 million unique TCRs from HLA-typed donors were held in an early release of data. General study results and limits: In vitro data verified a few CMV-associated chains as specific for CMV antigens. For cytomegalovirus status, the classifier reportedly gave diagnoses with high specificity and sensitivity.

Primers for the PCR totalled 60 Vbeta and 13 Jbeta. Sequenced by immunoSEQ multiplex PCR; TCRdb stores in-frame clones only, minus some. The table records under 200,000 clones, roughly 73% of them present only once. J is TRBJ1-1 and V is TRBV2, with D possibly being TRBD1 (5 bases). This clonotype was obtained from a female donor in good health and CMV-seronegative. The sample consisted of PBMCs. CDR3 sequence: CASTGGGTEAFF. CDR3 bases: TGTGCCAGCACCGGGGGGGGCACTGAAGCTTTCTTT.